One sample yielded the 6 T cell receptor beta chains listed below, sequenced in a study of vaccination and CD4 T cells after COVID-19. Sequenced with the Oncomine TCR Beta short-read assay was DNA taken from cultured CD4+ T cells. MiXCR was run by TCRdb on the PCR reads, yielding one entry per CDR3 protein. The sample holds 15,000 to 20,000 distinct CDR3 sequences, 43% seen once. Treatment described: approximately 10-day PBMC culture with coronavirus spike peptide pools or control peptides (ViraFEST assay). These receptors' antigens are unknown. Here the sequenced sample was CD4+ T cells from blood, cultured in vitro, taken after SARS-CoV-2 vaccination. The source is a human donor who had recovered from COVID-19.

This chain joins TRBV19 and TRBJ2-5; D is perhaps TRBD1 (6 bases). The germline gives CDR1 LNHDA, CDR2 SQIVND (reference sequence). There are 15 residues in the CDR3. With 3 bases removed from V and 7 bases from J, the gap between germline ends came to 18 bases. Here the CDR3 reads CASSMGRQEYVTQYF. DNA for the CDR3: TGTGCCAGTAGTATGGGTCGACAGGAATATGTGACCCAGTACTTC. Based on the CDR3 plus reference TRBV19 and TRBJ2-5, the full variable domain is DGGITQSPKYLFRKEGQNVTLSCEQNLNHDAMYWYRQDPGQGLRLIYYSQIVNDFQKGDIAEGYSVSREKKESFPLTVTSAQKNPTAFYLCASSMGRQEYVTQYFGPGTRLLVL.

The gene calls are TRBV21-1 and TRBJ2-5. TRBV21-1 has pseudogene status. The CDR3 spans 13 residues. Here the CDR3 DNA reads TGTGCCAGCAGCAGGACCGTGCAAGAGACCCAGTACTTC. This sequence encodes CASSRTVQETQYF.

The chain links TRBV12-3 or TRBV12-4 to TRBJ2-1, with 10 bases identical to TRBD2. The ends lost 3 bases at V and 5 bases at J; junction bases unmatched: 7. The CDR3 sequence is 16 residues long. The CDR3 coding sequence is TGTGCCAGCAGTTTGAGGCCGAGCGGGAGGGACAATGAGCAGTTCTTC. Its protein product is CASSLRPSGRDNEQFF.

There are a few counts of this clonotype. The V call is TRBV20-1, the J call TRBJ2-2, with D possibly being TRBD2 (6 bases). Trimming shortened V by 6 bases and J by 1 base, and 12 bases separated the two germline ends. CDR1 and CDR2 (germline): DFQATT, SNEGSKA (reference sequence). The CDR3 runs to 14 residues. For the CDR3, the DNA is TGCAGTGCACCGTTGGGGGGGAACACCGGGGAGCTGTTTTTT. This gives the protein CSAPLGGNTGELFF.

This clonotype is classed as large (0.1 to 1%). The chain is built from TRBV20-1 and TRBJ2-3, with 9 bases that match TRBD2. The V gene end was trimmed by 0 bases and the J gene end by 2 bases; junction bases not matched to a gene: 6. This CDR3 is 16 amino acids long. Germline CDR1 DFQATT, CDR2 SNEGSKA (reference sequence). The CDR3 nucleotides read TGCAGTGCTAGAGATCCGACTAGCGGCCTCACAGATACGCAGTATTTT. Amino acid sequence: CSARDPTSGLTDTQYF.

Notes on this clonotype: A clone one base away is much larger, so this may be a read error. The chain links TRBV30 to TRBJ2-7, with TRBD1 identical over 12 bases. The CDR3 runs 15 residues. Germline V gene sequence: CDR1 GTSNPN, CDR2 SVGIG (reference sequence). V trimming: 4 bases; J trimming: 2 bases; junction bases outside the gene matches: 6. The CDR3 sequence: CAWKRGQGATYEQYF. CDR3 coding DNA: TGTGCCTGGAAAAGGGGACAGGGGGCGACCTACGAGCAGTACTTC.